This TCR beta chain was found in a study of cytomegalovirus exposure and HLA in healthy donors. Germline CDR1 and CDR2: MDHEN and SYDVKM. The CDR3 is made up of 11 amino acids. This PCR relied on a set of 60 Vbeta primers and 13 Jbeta primers. Produced via immunoSEQ multiplex PCR; TCRdb's table is partial and in-frame only. The sample carries about 120,000 clones, roughly 82% recorded once. Study-wide results and limits: An Asian-associated ancestry cluster reportedly showed fewer N-insertions than the approximately 660-donor mean in a later analysis.

A word on this clone: Its matching antigen is unknown. Sequence at one end of the junction differs from germline and may be a read error.

The chain recombines TRBV28 with TRBJ1-4; TRBD1 matches at 7 bases. Sequenced sample: PBMCs. The TCR originated in a middle-aged woman in good health and CMV-seropositive. The CDR3 sequence is CASSSTGQVEF. The CDR3, as DNA: TGTGCCAGCAGCTCCACCGGACAGGTAGAGTTT.